This TCR beta chain originates from a study of cytomegalovirus exposure and HLA in healthy donors. Study-level results: Most TCR sequences were uncommon, yet certain public TCRs appeared in many donors.

Use of 60 Vbeta and 13 Jbeta primers characterized the PCR. Sequenced by immunoSEQ multiplex PCR; TCRdb stores in-frame clones only, minus some. The repertoire includes a few hundred thousand clones, 65% to 85% of them detected once, and about 3.1% sits in the top ten. This CDR3 spans 16 amino acids. Trimming cost V 3 bases and J 5 bases, with 14 bases left between them. Germline V gene sequence: CDR1 MGHRA, CDR2 YSYEKL. Concerning this clone itself: Its antigen is currently unknown.

The V gene is TRBV4-1, the J gene TRBJ1-6; no definite D call. Sequenced material: PBMCs. The TCR originated in a man in his thirties or forties in good health and CMV-seronegative. The CDR3 spells CASSHTGVIDNSPLHF. In DNA, the CDR3 is TGCGCCAGCAGCCATACCGGGGTTATCGATAATTCACCCCTCCACTTT.